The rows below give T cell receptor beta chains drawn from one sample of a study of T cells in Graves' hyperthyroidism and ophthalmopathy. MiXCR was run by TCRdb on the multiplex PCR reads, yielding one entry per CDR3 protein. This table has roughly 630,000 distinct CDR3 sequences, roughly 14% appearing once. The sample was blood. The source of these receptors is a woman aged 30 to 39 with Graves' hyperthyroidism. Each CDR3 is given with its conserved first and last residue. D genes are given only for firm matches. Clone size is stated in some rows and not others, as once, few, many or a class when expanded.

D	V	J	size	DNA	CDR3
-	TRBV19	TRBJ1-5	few	TGTGCCAGTAGTGACACTAGATTTCGGACAGAAATCCATCAGCCCCAGCATTTT	CASSDTRFRTEIHQPQHF
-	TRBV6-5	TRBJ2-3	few	TGTGCCAGCAGTTACTCGAAGACACCAGATACGCAGTATTTT	CASSYSKTPDTQYF
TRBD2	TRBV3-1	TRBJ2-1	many	TGTGCCAGCAGCCAAGATCGCGGCGGGAGGACTGAGCAGTTCTTC	CASSQDRGGRTEQFF
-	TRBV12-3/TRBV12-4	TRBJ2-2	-	TGTGCCAGCAGTTTCCGGGGGACCTTGCTTGATCCCGGGGAGCTGTTTTTT	CASSFRGTLLDPGELFF
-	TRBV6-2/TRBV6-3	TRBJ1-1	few	TGTGCCAGCAGTTATTCAGGGAGGACTGAAGCTTTCTTT	CASSYSGRTEAFF
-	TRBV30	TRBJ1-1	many	TGTGCCTGGATCAGGGAGAACACTGAAGCTTTCTTT	CAWIRENTEAFF
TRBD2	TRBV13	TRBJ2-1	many	TGTGCCAGCAGCAGCCCCGCGGGAGGAGCCTACAATGAGCAGTTCTTC	CASSSPAGGAYNEQFF
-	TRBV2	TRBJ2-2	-	TGTGCCAGCAGTGGTGGCGGCGCGAACACCGGGGAGCTGTTTTTT	CASSGGGANTGELFF
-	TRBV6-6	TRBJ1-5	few	TGTGCCAGCAGTTACTCGGACAAGATTGGCCCCCAGCATTTT	CASSYSDKIGPQHF
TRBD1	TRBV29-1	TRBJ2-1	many	TGCAGCACCACCCGGGACAGGGGGGCAACTAGCTCCTACAATGAGCAGTTCTTC	CSTTRDRGATSSYNEQFF
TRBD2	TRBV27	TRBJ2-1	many	TGTGCCAGCACCACTCACCGGGTTGAGCGGGAGTCTGAGCAGTTCTTC	CASTTHRVERESEQFF
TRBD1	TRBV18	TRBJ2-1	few	TGTGCCAGCTCACCACTCGGGACAGGGGCGGCCAATGAGCAGTTCTTC	CASSPLGTGAANEQFF
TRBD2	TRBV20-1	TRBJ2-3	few	TGCAGTGCTGCTAGCGGGATAACAGATACGCAGTATTTT	CSAASGITDTQYF
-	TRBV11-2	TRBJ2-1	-	TGTGCCAGCAGCTTAGCGTCGACGGATGAGCAGTTCTTC	CASSLASTDEQFF
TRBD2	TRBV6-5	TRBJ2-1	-	TGTGCCAGCAGTTTGATGTTGGGACCGGGGAGGGCCAATGAGCAGTTCTTC	CASSLMLGPGRANEQFF
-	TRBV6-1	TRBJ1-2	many	TGTGCCAGCAGTGACCCCCGGGACACCATCTATGGCTACACCTTC	CASSDPRDTIYGYTF
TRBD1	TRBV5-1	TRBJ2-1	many	TGCGCCAGCAGCTTGGGGACAGGGATCTACAATGAGCAGTTCTTC	CASSLGTGIYNEQFF
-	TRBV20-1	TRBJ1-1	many	TGCAGTGCTAGGGGGGACGGGAACACTGAAGCTTTCTTT	CSARGDGNTEAFF
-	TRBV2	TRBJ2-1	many	TGTGCCAGCAGCCCCACCACTCCAGGGGAAATGGGCGGTGAGCAGTTCTTC	CASSPTTPGEMGGEQFF
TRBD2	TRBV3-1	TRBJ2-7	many	TGTGCCAGCAGCCATTTAGCGGGAGGCTCCTACGAGCAGTACTTC	CASSHLAGGSYEQYF
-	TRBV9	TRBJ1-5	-	TGTGCCAGCAGCGCGACAGGAGAAAATCAGCCCCAGCATTTT	CASSATGENQPQHF
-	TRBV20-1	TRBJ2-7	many	TGCAGTGCTAGAGATGCCAGGGGTTATGACGAGCAGTACTTC	CSARDARGYDEQYF
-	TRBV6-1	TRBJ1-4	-	TGTGCCAGCAGTGAAACAAGATCGAATGAAAAACTGTTTTTT	CASSETRSNEKLFF
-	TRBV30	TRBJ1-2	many	TGTGCCTGGAGTGTTGGACGGACTTATGGCTACACCTTC	CAWSVGRTYGYTF
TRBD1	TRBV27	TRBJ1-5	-	TGTGCCAGCAGCTCGGACAGGTCAGCCAATCAGCCCCAGCATTTT	CASSSDRSANQPQHF
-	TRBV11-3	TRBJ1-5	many	TGTGCCAGCAGTAAGGGGGGGGGCGATAGCAATCAGCCCCAGCATTTT	CASSKGGGDSNQPQHF
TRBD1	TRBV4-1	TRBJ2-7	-	TGCGCCAGTACCGGGACAGGAAGGCACGAGCAGTACTTC	CASTGTGRHEQYF
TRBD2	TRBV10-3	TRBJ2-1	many	TGTGCCATAAATGTGCGGGCGGGAGGGCTGAATGAGCAGTTCTTC	CAINVRAGGLNEQFF
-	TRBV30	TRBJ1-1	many	TGTGCCGAGTCACAGGGCTGGAACACTGAAGCTTTCTTT	CAESQGWNTEAFF
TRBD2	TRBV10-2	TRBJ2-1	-	TGCGCCAGCAGTGACCCCGAGGGGAGGGTCTCCTACAATGAGCAGTTCTTC	CASSDPEGRVSYNEQFF
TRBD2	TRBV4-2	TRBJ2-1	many	TGTGCCAGCAGCCAAGGACTAGCGGCCTCCCCCTACAATGAGCAGTTCTTC	CASSQGLAASPYNEQFF
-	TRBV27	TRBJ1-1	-	TGTGCCAGCAGTTTCTCGAGGGGGGGGAACACTGAAGCTTTCTTT	CASSFSRGGNTEAFF
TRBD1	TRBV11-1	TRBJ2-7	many	TGTGCCAGCAGCTTAGGGGACAGGGAAGTTCACGAGCAGTACTTC	CASSLGDREVHEQYF
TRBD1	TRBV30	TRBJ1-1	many	TGTGCCTGGTACGGACAGGGTGAAAACACTGAAGCTTTCTTT	CAWYGQGENTEAFF
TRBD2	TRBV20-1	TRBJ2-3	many	TGCAGTGCTAGCTCCGGGAGGATGGTGACAGATACGCAGTATTTT	CSASSGRMVTDTQYF
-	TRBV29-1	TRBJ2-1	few	TGCAGCGTTAGACTACCGGGCCCCTACAATGAGCAGTTCTTC	CSVRLPGPYNEQFF
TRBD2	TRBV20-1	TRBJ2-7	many	TGCAGTGCTAGCGGGAGTAGCGGGAGGGCCTACGAGCAGTACTTC	CSASGSSGRAYEQYF
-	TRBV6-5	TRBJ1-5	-	TGTGCCAGCAGTTACTATGAATCCCGATGGGGCGGCAATCAGCCCCAGCATTTT	CASSYYESRWGGNQPQHF
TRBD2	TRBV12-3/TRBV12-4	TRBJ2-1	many	TGTGCCAGCAGTTTAGGGACTAGCGGATATGAGCAGTTCTTC	CASSLGTSGYEQFF
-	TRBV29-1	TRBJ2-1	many	TGCAGCGCTGAGGGCGGACAGTACTCCTACAATGAGCAGTTCTTC	CSAEGGQYSYNEQFF
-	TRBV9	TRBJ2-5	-	TGTGCCAGCAGCCAAGGGGCGAACCAAGAGACCCAGTACTTC	CASSQGANQETQYF
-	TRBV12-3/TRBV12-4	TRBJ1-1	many	TGTGCCAGCAGTTCCCCAGGATATACGAACACTGAAGCTTTCTTT	CASSSPGYTNTEAFF
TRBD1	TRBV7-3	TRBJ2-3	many	TGTGCCAGCAGCCTAGACTCACCGGGACAGCCTCAGTATTTT	CASSLDSPGQPQYF
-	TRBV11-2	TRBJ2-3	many	TGTGCCAGCAGCTTAGAGCCGTATGGCACAGATACGCAGTATTTT	CASSLEPYGTDTQYF
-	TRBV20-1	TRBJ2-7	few	TGCAGTGCTAGTTCCCAAGCGGGCTCCTACGAGCAGTACTTC	CSASSQAGSYEQYF
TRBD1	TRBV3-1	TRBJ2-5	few	TGTGCCAGCAGCCAACACACGGACAGGGGGGGGACCCAGTACTTC	CASSQHTDRGGTQYF
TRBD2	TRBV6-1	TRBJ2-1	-	TGTGCCAGCAGTGAAGGGACGACTCACCAGCGGGAGTGGAATGAGCAGTTCTTC	CASSEGTTHQREWNEQFF
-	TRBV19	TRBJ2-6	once	TGTGCCAGTAGTATTGACTCTGGGGCCAACGTCCTGACTTTC	CASSIDSGANVLTF
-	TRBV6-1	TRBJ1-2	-	TGTGCCAGCAGCCAAACGCCCCTATGGTCGGGCTCGGATGGCTACACCTTC	CASSQTPLWSGSDGYTF
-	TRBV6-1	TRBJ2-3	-	TGTGCCAGCAGAAGCGGGAGCACAGATACGCAGTATTTT	CASRSGSTDTQYF
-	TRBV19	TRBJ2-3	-	TGTGCCAGTAGTCCCCTAGAGAGAGCGAAAGATACGCAGTATTTT	CASSPLERAKDTQYF
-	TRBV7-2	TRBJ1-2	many	TGTGCCAGCAGCCGCGAGAACCGGGGGGGAAGGAACTATGGCTACACCTTC	CASSRENRGGRNYGYTF
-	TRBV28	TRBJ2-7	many	TGTGCCAGCACGGGGGCGGGGGCGAACTACGCTCCGTACTTC	CASTGAGANYAPYF
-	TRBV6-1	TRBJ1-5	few	TGTGCCAGCAGCTCCGGGACAACTAATCAGCCCCAGCATTTT	CASSSGTTNQPQHF
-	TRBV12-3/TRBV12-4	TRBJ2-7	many	TGTGCCAGCAGTTTAAGCGGGCGGGACCCTCTTAACGAGCAGTACTTC	CASSLSGRDPLNEQYF
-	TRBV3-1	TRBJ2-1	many	TGTGCCAGCAGCCAAGAGGGGGGACATAATGAGCAGTTCTTC	CASSQEGGHNEQFF
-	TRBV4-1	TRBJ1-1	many	TGCGCCAGCAGCCGAGAAACAGGATGGAACACTGAAGCTTTCTTT	CASSRETGWNTEAFF
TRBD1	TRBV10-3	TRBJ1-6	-	TGTGCCATCAGTGAGTCGAACAGGGGGAGAAATTCACCCCTCCACTTT	CAISESNRGRNSPLHF
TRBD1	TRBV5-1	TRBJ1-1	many	TGCGCCAGCAGCTTGGCCGGGACAGGGCTTACTAGGGGCACTGAAGCTTTCTTT	CASSLAGTGLTRGTEAFF
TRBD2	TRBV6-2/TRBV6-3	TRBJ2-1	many	TGTGCCAGCAGTTCTCCCCGCGGGAGGGGGAAAATGTACAATGAGCAGTTCTTC	CASSSPRGRGKMYNEQFF